This T cell receptor (beta chain) was recorded in a study of T cell responses to AZD1222 COVID-19 vaccine (dated by TCRdb to the early 2020s). Notes on the research overall: A total of 230 or so trial participants underwent TCR sequencing, of whom some 210 received two doses of AZD1222 and about 26 received two doses of the MenACWY control vaccine. Trial participants were enrolled by age into 18-55, 56-69 and 70-plus year subgroups, with about 150, 27 and 61 TCR-sequenced participants respectively. The study at large found these results: Reportedly, close to half of the unique spike-specific TCRs recognized epitopes lying outside the regions that are mutated in the B.1.351 and B.1.1.7 variants. The vaccine-associated CD4 TCRs covered the entire spike protein, and the dominant responses fell in regions 160-218 and 743-854. Spike-specific TCR breadth and depth rose significantly after two AZD1222 doses compared with day 0 and with MenACWY recipients. Most participants were white British and females outnumbered males, and the authors suggested that clonal diversity may have been underestimated. In the small 56-69-year group, the increase in depth fell short of significance, most likely because of low power. Because no day 14 peak-response samples were available, repertoires were characterized only after the peak T cell response. Conclusions about previously exposed vaccinees are limited, since just 5 to 7 AZD1222 recipients were seropositive for SARS-CoV-2 at baseline.

The CDR3 regions of human TCRbeta chains were analyzed by immunosequencing. The published analysis was carried out like this. TCRs in the repertoires were matched against a reference library of SARS-CoV-2-specific TCRs that had been generated with the MIRA antigen-specificity platform. Breadth meant the fraction of unique TCRs that were SARS-CoV-2-associated, whereas depth meant the fraction of total T cells that were SARS-CoV-2-associated. Each spike-specific TCR was assigned to its reactive spike region and to a CD4 or CD8 class using the MIRA data. Log10-transformed breadth and depth values were compared by one-way ANOVA with Sidak's multiple comparisons tests. Sourced from immuneACCESS, this table was stored by TCRdb with only in-frame sequences that have V and J called. A share of the clones is absent; for the studies checked, an unresolved V gene accounts for under half, and the remainder has no known explanation. From that table come the V and J calls and clone size; the DNA was used to work out D and trimming. The sample table lists over 110,000 clones, 90% of them with a count of one. In total, the top ten clones hold about 1.5% of the sample.

The time point tag for this specimen amounts to: about 28 days (+/-7) after the second vaccine dose. AZD1222 recipients whose second dose came at about 4 weeks and those whose second dose came at about 12 weeks were combined into one group, since spike-specific TCR depth and breadth did not differ between the two schedules. The vaccinee samples were drawn from two UK trials, COV001 and COV002, one of which was a single-blind randomized controlled phase 2/3 trial testing AZD1222 (ChAdOx1 nCoV-19) in healthy adults. For TCRbeta chain sequencing, PBMC samples from trial participants were taken at day 0 and at day 28 after the second dose. A note on this clone: Its specific antigen is unknown. It has no much larger one-base neighbor in the sample; base qualities were not kept.

The CDR3 runs 14 residues from the cysteine to the phenylalanine. Here the CDR3 DNA is all that survives: 42 bases in frame from base 1. The V end gives up 2 bases and the J end 8 bases, leaving 7 bases in the junction not matched to a gene. The germline V gene encodes CDR1 LNHDA and CDR2 SQIVND (reference sequence). The chain employs TRBV19 and TRBJ1-1; 8 nucleotides in the junction match TRBD1. This clonotype was obtained from an adult who received the AZD1222 COVID-19 vaccine. Source: peripheral blood, taken 28 days after the second AZD1222 dose. The CDR3 sequence is CASSIQGAKGEAFF. DNA sequence: TGTGCCAGTAGTATACAGGGGGCCAAGGGGGAAGCTTTCTTT.